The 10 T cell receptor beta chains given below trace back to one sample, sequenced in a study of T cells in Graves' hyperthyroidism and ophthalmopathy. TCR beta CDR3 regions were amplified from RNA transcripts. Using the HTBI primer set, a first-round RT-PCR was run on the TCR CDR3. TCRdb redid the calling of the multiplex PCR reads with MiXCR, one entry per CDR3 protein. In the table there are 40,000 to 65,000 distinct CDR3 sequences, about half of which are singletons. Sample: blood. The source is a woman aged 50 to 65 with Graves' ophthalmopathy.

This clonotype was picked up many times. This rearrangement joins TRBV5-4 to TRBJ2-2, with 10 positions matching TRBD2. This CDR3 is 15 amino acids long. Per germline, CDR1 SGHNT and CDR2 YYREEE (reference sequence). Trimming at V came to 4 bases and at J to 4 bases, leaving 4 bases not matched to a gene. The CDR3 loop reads CASSLSGGATGELFF. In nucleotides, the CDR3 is TGTGCCAGCAGCCTGAGCGGGGGGGCCACCGGGGAGCTGTTTTTT.

CDR3 DNA sequence: TGTGCCAGCAGCCAAGATAGGGTAATACAAGCCGGGGAGCTGTTTTTT. It translates to CASSQDRVIQAGELFF. The genes are TRBV3-1 and TRBJ2-2, with no clear D. The germline V and J ends were trimmed by 0 bases and 6 bases, with 14 bases remaining between them. The germline CDR1 and CDR2 sequences are LGHDT and YNNKEL (reference sequence). CDR3 length: 16 amino acids.

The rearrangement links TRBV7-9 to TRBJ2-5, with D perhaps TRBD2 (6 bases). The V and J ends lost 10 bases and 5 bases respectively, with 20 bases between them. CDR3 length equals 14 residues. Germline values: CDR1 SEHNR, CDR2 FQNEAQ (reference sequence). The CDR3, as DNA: TGTGCCATCAAAACCCCGGGCGGGACGGAGACCCAGTACTTC. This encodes CAIKTPGGTETQYF.

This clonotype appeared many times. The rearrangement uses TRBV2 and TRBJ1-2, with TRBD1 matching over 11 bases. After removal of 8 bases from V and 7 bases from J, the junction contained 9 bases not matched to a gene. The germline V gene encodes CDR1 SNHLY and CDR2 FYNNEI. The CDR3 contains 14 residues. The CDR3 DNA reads TGTGCCAGCTCCCAGGGACAGGGGGTAGGTGGCTACACCTTC. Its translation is CASSQGQGVGGYTF.

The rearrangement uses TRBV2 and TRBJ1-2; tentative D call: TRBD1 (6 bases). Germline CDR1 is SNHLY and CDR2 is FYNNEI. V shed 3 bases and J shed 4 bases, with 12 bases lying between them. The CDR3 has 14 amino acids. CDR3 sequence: CASSDTGSAYGYTF. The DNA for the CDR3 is TGTGCCAGCAGTGATACAGGGTCCGCCTATGGCTACACCTTC.

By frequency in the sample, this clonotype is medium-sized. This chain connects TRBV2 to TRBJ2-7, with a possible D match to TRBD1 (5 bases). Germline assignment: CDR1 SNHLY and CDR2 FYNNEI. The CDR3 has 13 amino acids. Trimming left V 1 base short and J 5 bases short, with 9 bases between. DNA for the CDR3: TGTGCCAGCAGTGAAGGACAGATCCACGAGCAGTACTTC. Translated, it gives CASSEGQIHEQYF.

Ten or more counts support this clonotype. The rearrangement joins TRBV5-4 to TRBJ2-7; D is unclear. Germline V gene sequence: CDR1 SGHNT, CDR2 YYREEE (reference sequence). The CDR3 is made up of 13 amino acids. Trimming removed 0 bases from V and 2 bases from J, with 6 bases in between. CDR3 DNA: TGTGCCAGCAGCTTGGTGGGCCCCTACGAGCAGTACTTC. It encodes CASSLVGPYEQYF.

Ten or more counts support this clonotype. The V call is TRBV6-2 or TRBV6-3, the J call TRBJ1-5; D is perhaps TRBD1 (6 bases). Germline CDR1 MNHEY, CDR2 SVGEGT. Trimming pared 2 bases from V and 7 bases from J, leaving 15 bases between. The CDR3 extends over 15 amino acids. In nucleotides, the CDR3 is TGTGCCAGCAGTTACGCAACAGGGCGTGGGCAGCCCCAGCATTTT. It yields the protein CASSYATGRGQPQHF.

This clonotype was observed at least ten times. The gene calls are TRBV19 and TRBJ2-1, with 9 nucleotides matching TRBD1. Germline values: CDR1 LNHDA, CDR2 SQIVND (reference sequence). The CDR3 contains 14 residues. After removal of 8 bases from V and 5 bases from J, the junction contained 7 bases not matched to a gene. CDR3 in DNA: TGTGCCAGTGGGACAGGGTGGGGGAACAATGAGCAGTTCTTC. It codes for CASGTGWGNNEQFF. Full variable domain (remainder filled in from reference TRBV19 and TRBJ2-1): DGGITQSPKYLFRKEGQNVTLSCEQNLNHDAMYWYRQDPGQGLRLIYYSQIVNDFQKGDIAEGYSVSREKKESFPLTVTSAQKNPTAFYLCASGTGWGNNEQFFGPGTRLTVL.

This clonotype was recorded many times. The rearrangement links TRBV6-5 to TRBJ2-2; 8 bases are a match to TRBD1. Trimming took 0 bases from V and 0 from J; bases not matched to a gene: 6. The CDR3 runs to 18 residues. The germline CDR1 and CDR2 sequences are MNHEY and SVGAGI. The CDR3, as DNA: TGTGCCAGCAGTTACTCGGACAGGGAAGGGGCGAACACCGGGGAGCTGTTTTTT. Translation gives CASSYSDREGANTGELFF.